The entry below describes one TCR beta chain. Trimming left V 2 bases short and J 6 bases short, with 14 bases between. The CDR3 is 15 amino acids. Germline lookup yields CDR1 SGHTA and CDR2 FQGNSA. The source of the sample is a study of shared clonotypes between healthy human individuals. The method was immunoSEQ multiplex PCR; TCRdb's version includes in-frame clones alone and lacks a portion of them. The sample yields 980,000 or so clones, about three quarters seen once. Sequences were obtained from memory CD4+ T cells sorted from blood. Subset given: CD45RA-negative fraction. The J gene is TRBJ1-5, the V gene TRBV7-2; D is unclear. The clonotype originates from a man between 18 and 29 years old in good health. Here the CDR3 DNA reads TGTGCCAGCAGCTTATTTTCGCAGGAGGTTCAGCCCCAGCATTTT. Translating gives CASSLFSQEVQPQHF.